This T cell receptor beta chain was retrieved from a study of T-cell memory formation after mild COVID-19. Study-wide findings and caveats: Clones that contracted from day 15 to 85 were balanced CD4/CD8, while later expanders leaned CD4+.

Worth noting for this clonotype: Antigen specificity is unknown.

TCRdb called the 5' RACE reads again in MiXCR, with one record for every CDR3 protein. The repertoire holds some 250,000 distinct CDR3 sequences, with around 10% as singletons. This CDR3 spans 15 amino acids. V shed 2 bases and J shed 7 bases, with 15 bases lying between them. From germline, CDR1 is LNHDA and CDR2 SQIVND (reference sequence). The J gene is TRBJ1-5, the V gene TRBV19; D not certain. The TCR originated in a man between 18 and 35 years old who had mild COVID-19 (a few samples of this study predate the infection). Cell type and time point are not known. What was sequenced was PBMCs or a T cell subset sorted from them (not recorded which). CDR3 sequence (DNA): TGTGCCAGTAGTATAAGCCAGGTCCAGAGGCAGCCCCAGCATTTT. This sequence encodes CASSISQVQRQPQHF.